One and the same sample provided the 13 T cell receptor beta chains below, sequenced in a study of T cell responses to AZD1222 COVID-19 vaccine. The repertoire was sequenced with immunoSEQ multiplex PCR; TCRdb's copy has only in-frame clones and lacks some. The table includes 70,000 to 90,000 clones, around nine tenths detected once. The sample in question was peripheral blood, obtained on day 0 of AZD1222 vaccination. The receptors were sampled from an adult in good health.

This chain connects TRBV5-1 to TRBJ1-1; no reliable D call. Germline V gives CDR1 SGHRS, CDR2 YFSETQ. The CDR3 is made up of 16 amino acids. The V end lost 1 base, the J end lost 4 bases, and 17 bases lay between the germline ends. The CDR3 spells CASSLTLSTAGTEAFF. DNA of the CDR3: TGCGCCAGCAGCTTGACCCTCAGCACCGCTGGCACTGAAGCTTTCTTT.

The V and J genes are TRBV3-1 (or the pseudogene TRBV3-2) and TRBJ1-2; 9 positions match TRBD1. Germline CDR1 and CDR2: LGHDT and YNNKEL (reference sequence). J was trimmed by 4 bases and V by 0 bases; bases with no gene match: 3. The CDR3 consists of 15 residues. The CDR3 nucleotides are TGTGCCAGCAGCCAAGACTGGACAGGGGCCTATGGCTACACCTTC. This gives the protein CASSQDWTGAYGYTF.

The chain employs TRBV2 and TRBJ1-4; no clear D. CDR1 is SNHLY and CDR2 is FYNNEI in the germline V gene. This CDR3 contains 12 residues. Between the trimmed V and J ends, which lost 4 bases and 8 bases, there was a span of 8 bases. The CDR3 DNA is TGTGCCAGCAGTGGGGCAGGAGAAAAACTGTTTTTT. This translates into CASSGAGEKLFF.

This clone is a singleton in its sample. V gene TRBV25-1 combines with J gene TRBJ2-7; 8 bases map to TRBD2. Trimming cost V 7 bases and J 2 bases; bases outside gene matches: 4. The CDR3 has 13 amino acids. Germline loops: CDR1 MGHDK, CDR2 SYGVNS. CDR3 residues: CASTRGGTYEQYF. The CDR3 DNA is TGTGCCAGCACCCGGGGGGGAACCTACGAGCAGTACTTC.

The chain joins TRBV19 to TRBJ1-2; perhaps TRBD1 as D (5 bases). Trimming removed 6 bases from V and 8 bases from J, with 16 bases in between. The CDR3 is 13 amino acids. Germline CDR1 is LNHDA and CDR2 is SQIVND (reference sequence). The CDR3 sequence: CASSHGTVEGYTF. Here the CDR3 DNA reads TGTGCCAGTAGCCACGGGACGGTGGAGGGCTACACCTTC.

The genes are TRBV29-1 and TRBJ1-2, with D possibly TRBD1 on 6 matching bases. Per germline, CDR1 SQVTM and CDR2 ANQGSEA. Trimming took off 3 bases at V and 0 bases at J, with 11 bases between the two ends. CDR3 length equals 14 residues. The CDR3 is CSVEGAGANYGYTF. The CDR3 region has the DNA TGCAGCGTTGAGGGGGCCGGAGCTAACTATGGCTACACCTTC.

This chain joins TRBV5-1 and TRBJ2-3, with TRBD2 identical over 7 bases. The germline CDR1 and CDR2 sequences are SGHRS and YFSETQ. Germline trimming cut 1 base from V and 4 bases from J; bases unmatched to any gene: 6. CDR3 length equals 15 residues. The CDR3 reads CASSLWEGRPDTQYF. The CDR3 nucleotides read TGCGCCAGCAGCTTGTGGGAGGGCCGACCAGATACGCAGTATTTT.

The gene calls are TRBV18 and TRBJ1-1; D not resolved. The germline V gene encodes CDR1 KGHSH and CDR2 LQKENI. CDR3 length equals 12 residues. V lost 8 bases and J 0 bases, leaving 7 bases between the germline ends. In DNA form, the CDR3 reads TGTGCCAGCCTGCAGCTGAACACTGAAGCTTTCTTT. Translated, it gives CASLQLNTEAFF.

The rearrangement joins TRBV30 to TRBJ1-3, with D possibly TRBD1 on 6 matching bases. CDR3 length: 15 amino acids. V lost 4 bases, J lost 0 bases, and 13 bases lay in between. Germline-derived CDR1 and CDR2 are GTSNPN and SVGIG (reference sequence). CDR3 DNA: TGTGCCTGGAACAAGGACAGCGCCTCTGGAAACACCATATATTTT. It specifies CAWNKDSASGNTIYF. The whole variable domain, remainder taken from reference TRBV30 and TRBJ1-3, is SQTIHQWPATLVQPVGSPLSLECTVEGTSNPNLYWYRQAAGRGLQLLFYSVGIGQISSEVPQNLSASRPQDRQFILSSKKLLLSDSGFYLCAWNKDSASGNTIYFGEGSWLTVV.

V usage is TRBV7-2 and J usage is TRBJ2-1, with a weak D call TRBD1 (6 bases). V lost 7 bases and J 8 bases, leaving 21 bases between the germline ends. CDR3 length: 15 residues. CDR1 and CDR2 (germline): SGHTA, FQGNSA. CDR3 residues: CASTRTWNRVDEQFF. DNA of the CDR3: TGTGCCAGCACCCGAACATGGAACAGGGTCGATGAGCAGTTCTTC. The full variable domain, rest sourced from reference TRBV7-2 and TRBJ2-1, is GAGVSQSPSNKVTEKGKDVELRCDPISGHTALYWYRQSLGQGLEFLIYFQGNSAPDKSGLPSDRFSAERTGGSVSTLTIQRTQQEDSAVYLCASTRTWNRVDEQFFGPGTRLTVL.

This chain uses TRBV7-2 with TRBJ2-1; D tentatively fits TRBD1 or TRBD2 (5 bases each). Between the trimmed V and J ends, which lost 1 base and 6 bases, there was a span of 13 bases. Germline values: CDR1 SGHTA, CDR2 FQGNSA. The CDR3 covers 15 residues. This CDR3 reads CASSLVEGSRNEQFF. The CDR3 region has the DNA TGTGCCAGCAGCTTAGTAGAGGGGTCTCGCAATGAGCAGTTCTTC.

The V and J genes are TRBV5-1 and TRBJ2-7; 9 nucleotides line up with TRBD2. The junction had 4 bases not matched to a gene; V was cut back by 4 bases and J by 2 bases. Germline-derived CDR1 and CDR2 are SGHRS and YFSETQ. This CDR3 is 14 amino acids long. CDR3 DNA sequence: TGCGCCAGCAGCGCGGCGGGAGGGCCCTACGAGCAGTACTTC. This sequence encodes CASSAAGGPYEQYF.

In this sample, this clone turned up once. The chain combines TRBV27 with TRBJ2-7, with D tentatively TRBD2 (6 bases). The V gene lost 6 bases and the J gene lost 6 bases, with 15 bases spanning the gap. This CDR3 region has 13 residues. Germline V gene sequence: CDR1 MNHEY, CDR2 SMNVEV (reference sequence). CDR3: CASSPAGLSEQYF. The CDR3 DNA reads TGTGCCAGCAGCCCGGCGGGACTTTCCGAGCAGTACTTC.